This T cell receptor (beta chain) was retrieved from a study of T cells in Graves' hyperthyroidism and ophthalmopathy. Findings and caveats of the study: Onset of ophthalmopathy came a median roughly 6 months after the model predicted it.

At least ten counts were recorded for this clonotype. No antigen is known for it. Hyperthyroidism had been newly diagnosed in patients aged 18 to 65, and its duration was under 2 months. The blood sample predates any ophthalmopathy symptoms, coming from first hyperthyroidism diagnosis. PBMCs were obtained from approximately 10 ml fresh peripheral blood. Trimming removed 1 base from V and 4 bases from J; junction bases left unmatched: 7. The CDR3 totals 16 residues. Germline V gene data show CDR1 as DFQATT and CDR2 as SNEGSKA (reference sequence). RNA transcripts were the template for amplifying TCR beta CDR3 regions. The TCR CDR3 first-round RT-PCR relied on the HTBI primer set. TCRdb independently ran MiXCR on the multiplex PCR reads; one entry per CDR3 protein. The repertoire has around 350,000 distinct CDR3 sequences, 17% of them found once; the top ten carry roughly a third.

The sequenced sample was blood. The receptor was isolated from a woman in her twenties or thirties with Graves' hyperthyroidism that later progressed to Graves' ophthalmopathy. V is TRBV20-1 and J is TRBJ2-1; 10 bases line up with TRBD2. CDR3 nucleotide sequence: TGCAGTGCTAGAGTATCTAGCGGGAGTTCTTACAATGAGCAGTTCTTC. This codes for CSARVSSGSSYNEQFF.